Listed below are T cell receptor beta chains from one sample, sequenced in a study of CD8 T cells in Susac syndrome. In TCRdb, the immunoSEQ multiplex PCR reads were re-called with MiXCR into one record per CDR3 protein. The sample lists approximately 140,000 distinct CDR3 sequences; 65% to 90% were seen once. Sequencing input: CD8+ T cells from PBMCs. The receptors were gathered from a human donor with multiple sclerosis. Each CDR3 is given with its conserved first and last residue. Fields, in order: clone size, V gene, D gene, J gene, CDR3 protein, CDR3 DNA. D genes are given only for firm matches. Size values are once, few and many counts, or a class for expanded clones, and some rows have none.

few,TRBV13,TRBD2,TRBJ2-2,CASSSWTSTGTGELFF,TGTGCCAGCAGCTCCTGGACTAGTACGGGCACCGGGGAGCTGTTTTTT
few,TRBV5-1,-,TRBJ2-1,CASSATYSPNEQFF,TGCGCCAGCAGCGCGACCTACTCTCCCAATGAGCAGTTCTTC
-,TRBV5-6,TRBD1,TRBJ1-2,CASSLLGDRLIPSYGYTF,TGTGCCAGCAGCCTCTTGGGGGACAGGTTAATCCCTTCCTATGGCTACACCTTC
-,TRBV7-6,-,TRBJ2-1,CASSLVGEGGEQFF,TGTGCCAGCAGCTTAGTGGGAGAGGGTGGTGAGCAGTTCTTC
-,TRBV9,-,TRBJ1-2,CASSVRTVGGGYTF,TGTGCCAGCAGCGTTAGGACAGTGGGTGGAGGCTACACCTTC
-,TRBV7-9,TRBD1,TRBJ2-1,CASTSGTGNNEQFF,TGTGCCAGCACCTCCGGGACAGGCAACAATGAGCAGTTCTTC
-,TRBV5-6,-,TRBJ1-2,CASIQGTGDYGYTF,TGTGCCAGCATCCAAGGGACGGGGGACTATGGCTACACCTTC
-,TRBV6-6,TRBD2,TRBJ2-2,CASTFSGRVDTGELFF,TGTGCCAGCACCTTCTCTGGGAGGGTTGACACCGGGGAGCTGTTTTTT
-,TRBV24-1,-,TRBJ1-2,CATDISRAYGYTF,TGTGCCACCGATATCTCCAGGGCCTATGGCTACACCTTC
-,TRBV2,-,TRBJ1-1,CASSESSMNTEAFF,TGTGCCAGCAGTGAGTCTAGCATGAACACTGAAGCTTTCTTT
-,TRBV28,TRBD2,TRBJ2-1,CASTPLGLAGYYNEQFF,TGTGCCAGCACCCCCTTGGGTCTAGCGGGGTACTACAATGAGCAGTTCTTC
-,TRBV2,-,TRBJ1-5,CASTGGGISNQPQHF,TGTGCCAGCACCGGGGGAGGGATTAGCAATCAGCCCCAGCATTTT
-,TRBV19,-,TRBJ1-2,CASSSSSYDGYTF,TGTGCCAGTAGTTCTTCCAGCTACGATGGCTACACCTTC
-,TRBV24-1,-,TRBJ1-1,CATSGGNTEAFF,TGTGCCACCAGTGGTGGGAACACTGAAGCTTTCTTT
few,TRBV6-5,TRBD2,TRBJ2-7,CASSMSGGSYEQYF,TGTGCCAGCAGTATGTCGGGGGGCTCCTACGAGCAGTACTTC
few,TRBV6-1,-,TRBJ2-1,CASSEWNYNEQFF,TGTGCCAGCAGTGAATGGAACTACAATGAGCAGTTCTTC
-,TRBV6-5,TRBD1,TRBJ1-5,CASSHGTGGHSNQPQHF,TGTGCCAGCAGTCACGGGACAGGGGGACATAGCAATCAGCCCCAGCATTTT
-,TRBV20-1,TRBD2,TRBJ2-1,CSARDMVGLAGGPNSYNEQFF,TGCAGTGCTAGAGATATGGTGGGACTAGCGGGAGGGCCCAATTCCTACAATGAGCAGTTCTTC
-,TRBV7-6,TRBD2,TRBJ2-2,CASSLLAGAPTGELFF,TGTGCCAGCAGCCTACTAGCGGGGGCCCCCACCGGGGAGCTGTTTTTT
-,TRBV11-2,TRBD1,TRBJ1-6,CASSFGTGDSPLHF,TGTGCCAGCAGCTTTGGGACAGGAGATTCACCCCTCCACTTT
-,TRBV27,-,TRBJ2-5,CASKRTTNGLETQYF,TGTGCCAGCAAGCGGACTACTAACGGATTGGAGACCCAGTACTTC
-,TRBV19,-,TRBJ1-5,CASSPGGGYSNQPQHF,TGTGCCAGTAGTCCGGGGGGAGGGTATAGCAATCAGCCCCAGCATTTT
-,TRBV3-1,-,TRBJ1-1,CASSQYGWTEAFF,TGTGCCAGCAGCCAGTATGGATGGACTGAAGCTTTCTTT
-,TRBV7-9,TRBD2,TRBJ2-5,CASSPGLARFETQYF,TGTGCCAGCAGCCCTGGACTAGCGAGATTCGAGACCCAGTACTTC
-,TRBV7-9,-,TRBJ2-1,CASSLVTGHEQFF,TGTGCCAGCAGCCTCGTGACCGGTCATGAGCAGTTCTTC
-,TRBV4-1,TRBD1,TRBJ1-2,CASSQVAGDRDGYTF,TGCGCCAGCAGCCAAGTCGCAGGGGACAGGGATGGCTACACCTTC
-,TRBV27,TRBD1,TRBJ1-6,CASSSTGGNSPLHF,TGTGCCAGCAGTTCCACAGGGGGCAATTCACCCCTCCACTTT
-,TRBV30,-,TRBJ2-1,CAWSVRGTPGIEQFF,TGTGCCTGGAGTGTACGAGGGACTCCAGGCATTGAGCAGTTCTTC
-,TRBV7-9,-,TRBJ1-2,CASSLGTAANYGYTF,TGTGCCAGCAGCTTAGGGACAGCCGCTAACTATGGCTACACCTTC
-,TRBV12-3/TRBV12-4,-,TRBJ1-5,CASSYGSSNQPQHF,TGTGCCAGCAGTTATGGCAGCAGCAATCAGCCCCAGCATTTT
-,TRBV7-9,-,TRBJ2-1,CASNEGGHNEQFF,TGTGCCAGCAACGAGGGCGGGCACAATGAGCAGTTCTTC
-,TRBV29-1,-,TRBJ2-1,CSVTVGGEYNEQFF,TGCAGCGTTACGGTGGGCGGCGAGTACAATGAGCAGTTCTTC
-,TRBV12-3/TRBV12-4,-,TRBJ2-7,CASSLRGGWYEQYF,TGTGCCAGCAGCCTTAGGGGGGGTTGGTACGAGCAGTACTTC
-,TRBV2,-,TRBJ2-1,CARNGIARREQFF,TGTGCCAGAAATGGTATTGCAAGAAGGGAGCAGTTCTTC
-,TRBV12-3/TRBV12-4,-,TRBJ2-1,CASSLDFPYYNEQFF,TGTGCCAGCAGTTTAGACTTCCCCTACTACAATGAGCAGTTCTTC
-,TRBV4-2,TRBD1,TRBJ1-3,CASSQYPRQGHGNTIYF,TGTGCCAGCAGCCAATACCCACGACAGGGGCACGGAAACACCATATATTTT